Presented here are 19 T cell receptor beta chains from one specimen sequenced in a study of early T cells in non-severe SARS-CoV-2 infection. TCRdb re-analysed the 5' RACE reads in MiXCR, keeping a single row per CDR3 protein. The sample carries around 70,000 distinct CDR3 sequences, 9.5% to 15% recorded once. What was sequenced was whole blood. These receptors were taken from an adult who was a healthcare worker with PCR-confirmed SARS-CoV-2 infection or an uninfected control (not recorded which).

This chain joins TRBV4-2 and TRBJ2-7, with D possibly being TRBD2 (5 bases). The ends were cut back, 3 bases at V and 2 bases at J, with 17 bases in the middle. The length of the CDR3 is 16 residues. CDR1 is LGHNA, CDR2 YNFKEQ, per germline. The CDR3 coding sequence is TGTGCCAGCAGCCACGCCGACGGGAAAAACCCCTACGAGCAGTACTTC. This codes for CASSHADGKNPYEQYF.

This clonotype has a count of ten or more. A junction end diverges from the germline sequence, so it may reflect a read error. The genes are TRBV28 and TRBJ1-1; 7 nucleotides agree with TRBD1. This CDR3 is built from 16 residues. Germline loops: CDR1 MDHEN, CDR2 SYDVKM. Here the CDR3 DNA reads TGTGCCAGCAGACCTTATACCGACAGGGTGAACCCTGAAGCTTTCTTT. Protein product: CASRPYTDRVNPEAFF.

The chain couples TRBV5-4 to TRBJ2-5; 9 bases map to TRBD1. Per the germline V gene, CDR1 is SGHNT and CDR2 is YYREEE (reference sequence). Trimming at V came to 7 bases and at J to 5 bases, leaving 6 bases not matched to a gene. The CDR3 spans 13 residues. The CDR3 region is CASATGTGETQYF. The CDR3 DNA reads TGTGCCAGCGCTACAGGGACAGGGGAGACCCAGTACTTC.

In its sample, this clonotype was seen many times. This chain links TRBV6-5 with TRBJ2-3; weak D call: TRBD2 (6 bases). Trimming stripped 6 bases from V and 2 bases from J, with 9 bases between. Germline loops: CDR1 MNHEY, CDR2 SVGAGI. The CDR3 has 13 residues. CDR3 bases: TGTGCCAGCAGACTAGCCCTCACAGATACGCAGTATTTT. Residues: CASRLALTDTQYF.

V gene TRBV6-1 combines with J gene TRBJ2-1, with D perhaps TRBD2 (6 bases). CDR1 is MNHNS and CDR2 is SASEGT in the germline V gene. The ends were cut back, 0 bases at V and 7 bases at J, with 13 bases in the middle. This CDR3 has 15 residues. The CDR3 protein is CASSEAGGGGNEQFF. CDR3 nucleotides: TGTGCCAGCAGTGAAGCTGGTGGAGGAGGGAATGAGCAGTTCTTC.

This clonotype was detected ten times or more. The J gene is TRBJ2-7, the V gene TRBV5-1; D is possibly TRBD2 (6 bases). Germline values: CDR1 SGHRS, CDR2 YFSETQ. The germline V and J ends were trimmed by 1 base and 2 bases, with 7 bases remaining between them. The CDR3 extends over 13 amino acids. The chain's CDR3 is CASSLSGAYEQYF. The CDR3 nucleotides are TGCGCCAGCAGCTTGTCGGGAGCCTACGAGCAGTACTTC.

The V call is TRBV18, the J call TRBJ2-7; possibly TRBD1 for D (6 bases). This CDR3 spans 15 amino acids. V was trimmed by 5 bases and J by 0 bases, leaving 14 bases between them. From germline, CDR1 is KGHSH and CDR2 LQKENI. DNA of the CDR3: TGTGCCAGCTCAACGGGGCAGGGGCTCTCCTACGAGCAGTACTTC. Its protein is CASSTGQGLSYEQYF. Drawing the rest from reference TRBV18 and TRBJ2-7, the complete variable domain is NAGVMQNPRHLVRRRGQEARLRCSPMKGHSHVYWYRQLPEEGLKFMVYLQKENIIDESGMPKERFSAEFPKEGPSILRIQQVVRGDSAAYFCASSTGQGLSYEQYFGPGTRLTVT.

This clonotype came up many times. The rearrangement uses TRBV27 and TRBJ1-1; D remains ambiguous. The CDR3 is 14 residues long. Germline V CDR1 and CDR2: MNHEY, SMNVEV (reference sequence). The germline V and J ends were trimmed by 5 bases and 0 bases, with 10 bases remaining between them. CDR3 protein: CASSRGDVNTEAFF. CDR3 sequence (DNA): TGTGCCAGCAGTCGGGGTGACGTGAACACTGAAGCTTTCTTT.

DNA for the CDR3: TGTGCCAGCAGCCCCTTCACAGATACGCAGTATTTT. Translating gives CASSPFTDTQYF. V and J are TRBV7-2 and TRBJ2-3; D is unclear. Germline V lookup: CDR1 SGHTA, CDR2 FQGNSA. The CDR3 runs 12 residues. With 5 bases removed from V and 2 bases from J, the gap between germline ends came to 5 bases.

As regards this clonotype: An end of the junction does not agree with germline; a read error may underlie this. The chain employs TRBV19 and TRBJ2-1; TRBD1 or TRBD2 may be the D gene (6 bases each). This CDR3 region has 14 residues. The germline V gene has CDR1 LNHDA and CDR2 SQIVND (reference sequence). The chain's CDR3 is CASSGGGLDNERFF. In DNA, the CDR3 is TGTGCCAGTAGTGGAGGGGGATTGGACAATGAGCGGTTCTTC.

This clonotype occurred a few times. A clone one base away is much larger, so this may be a read error. The chain has TRBV20-1 and TRBJ1-1, with D unclear. This CDR3 has 11 amino acids. V lost 3 bases and J 1 base, leaving 3 bases between the germline ends. The germline CDR1 and CDR2 sequences are DFQATT and SNEGSKA (reference sequence). CDR3 sequence reads: CSASENTEAFF. The CDR3 region has the DNA TGCAGTGCTAGTGAGAACACTGAAGCTTTCTTT.

This clonotype was detected only a few times. The chain carries TRBV11-2 and TRBJ1-3; D gene ambiguous. The V end lost 5 bases, the J end lost 0 bases, and 11 bases lay between the germline ends. The CDR3 spans 15 residues. Germline CDR1 reads SGHAT; CDR2 reads FQNNGV. The CDR3 loop is CASSPDFNSGNTIYF. CDR3 DNA sequence: TGTGCCAGCAGCCCGGACTTCAACTCTGGAAACACCATATATTTT.

This clonotype was seen at least ten times. V is TRBV2 and J is TRBJ2-5, with D uncertain. The CDR3 covers 15 residues. Germline loops: CDR1 SNHLY, CDR2 FYNNEI. The V and J ends lost 4 bases and 0 bases respectively, with 12 bases between them. CDR3 residues: CASSAPHTDQETQYF. The CDR3 DNA follows: TGTGCCAGCAGTGCCCCACACACAGACCAAGAGACCCAGTACTTC.

The J gene is TRBJ2-4, the V gene TRBV4-1; D is tentatively TRBD1 or TRBD2 (7 bases each). The V and J ends lost 3 bases and 2 bases respectively, with 17 bases between them. This CDR3 has 17 amino acids. CDR1 is MGHRA and CDR2 is YSYEKL in the germline V gene. The CDR3 here is CASSHIRQGGTKNIQYF. CDR3 bases: TGCGCCAGCAGCCACATAAGACAGGGAGGGACCAAAAACATTCAGTACTTC.

This clonotype was counted at least ten times. The V call is TRBV29-1, the J call TRBJ2-1; possibly TRBD1 for D (6 bases). V was pared by 7 bases and J by 0 bases, with 13 bases between. This CDR3 is 14 amino acids long. Germline V CDR1 and CDR2: SQVTM, ANQGSEA. The CDR3 sequence is CSAEQGLSYNEQFF. As DNA, the CDR3 is TGCAGCGCTGAGCAGGGGCTCTCCTACAATGAGCAGTTCTTC.

The sample holds a few counts of this clonotype. The genes are TRBV28 and TRBJ2-3; no definite D call. This CDR3 is built from 14 residues. V was trimmed by 9 bases and J by 0 bases, leaving 13 bases between them. CDR1 is MDHEN and CDR2 is SYDVKM in the germline V gene. The CDR3 coding sequence is TGTGCCAGTGCGACCCCCATCAGCACAGATACGCAGTATTTT. Amino acid sequence: CASATPISTDTQYF. Full variable domain (outside the CDR3, taken from reference TRBV28 and TRBJ2-3): DVKVTQSSRYLVKRTGEKVFLECVQDMDHENMFWYRQDPGLGLRLIYFSYDVKMKEKGDIPEGYSVSREKKERFSLILESASTNQTSMYLCASATPISTDTQYFGPGTRLTVL.

The J gene is TRBJ2-3, the V gene TRBV6-6, with 7 bases identical to TRBD2. V lost 7 bases, J lost 2 bases, and 3 bases stayed unmatched. Germline CDR1 reads MNHNY; CDR2 reads SVGAGI (reference sequence). This CDR3 spans 13 amino acids. The CDR3 DNA reads TGTGCCAGCACAAGCGGGAACACAGATACGCAGTATTTT. Amino acids: CASTSGNTDTQYF.

The chain carries TRBV20-1 and TRBJ2-3; D is unresolved. Trimming pared 3 bases from V and 2 bases from J, leaving 12 bases between. The CDR3 length is 14 residues. The germline CDR1 and CDR2 sequences are DFQATT and SNEGSKA (reference sequence). CDR3 sequence: CSASMEPHTDTQYF. The CDR3 DNA reads as TGCAGTGCTAGTATGGAACCCCACACAGATACGCAGTATTTT.

The rearrangement joins TRBV28 to TRBJ1-1; 7 bases align to TRBD1. From germline, CDR1 is MDHEN and CDR2 SYDVKM. The CDR3 loop spans 15 amino acids. V shed 5 bases and J 4 bases; nucleotides not matched to a gene: 10. CDR3 DNA: TGTGCCAGCAGTCCCCCCGACAGGGTGGGCACTGAAGCTTTCTTT. Translation: CASSPPDRVGTEAFF.